This T cell receptor (beta chain) derives from a study of STAT5B mutations in CD4+ large granular lymphocyte leukemia. Turning to the study itself: The CDR3 'QG' motif was associated with a particular HLA allele among healthy donors.

Notes on this clone: Its target is not known.

Study observations and caveats: Without HLA matching, higher CD4+ than CD8+ T-LGLL clonality could reflect small sample size. Compared with healthy controls (2/35), patient top clones favored TRBV06 (8/27).

The germline CDR1 and CDR2 sequences are SGHDT and YYEEEE. Trimming cost V 2 bases and J 0 bases, with 18 bases left between them. This CDR3 contains 17 residues. Data came from immunoSEQ multiplex PCR; TCRdb stores just in-frame clones and leaves some out. The sample lists 45,000 or so clones, 80% to 90% occurring once. The chain joins TRBV5-6 to TRBJ2-7; maybe TRBD1 (6 bases). The source material was CD4+ T cells from blood buffy coats. The sequence derives from a human donor in good health. Here the CDR3 DNA reads TGTGCCAGCAGCTTTGGGCTATCGGGCAGGGGCTCCTACGAGCAGTACTTC. Its protein is CASSFGLSGRGSYEQYF.